This passage covers 27 T cell receptor beta chains from one sample sequenced in a study of T cells in Graves' hyperthyroidism and ophthalmopathy (dated by TCRdb to between 2018 and 2020). The library was made by multiplex PCR. Sequencer: Illumina HiSeq 2000. The TCR beta CDR3 regions were amplified from the RNA transcripts. The first round of RT-PCR for the TCR CDR3 was performed with the HTBI primer set and the Qiagen OneStep RT-PCR kit. TCRdb reprocessed the public reads (quality trimming at Q25 with fastp, clone calling with MiXCR) and kept in-frame beta chains. All rows with the same CDR3 protein become a single entry with the most common DNA and genes. The sample profile shows around 340,000 distinct CDR3 sequences; over 20% of them were found once. Around half of the sample is in the top ten clones. Sequenced sample: blood. The receptors stem from a woman between 45 and 60 years old with Graves' hyperthyroidism.

This clonotype appeared many times. The V call is TRBV7-2, the J call TRBJ2-1; 10 bases map to TRBD2. The germline CDR1 and CDR2 sequences are SGHTA and FQGNSA. V lost 3 bases, J lost 9 bases, and 8 bases stayed unmatched. CDR3 length: 15 residues. CDR3 DNA: TGTGCCAGCAGCTTTCTAGCGGGAGAGAGTTTTGAGCAGTTCTTC. It is translated as CASSFLAGESFEQFF.

This clonotype has at least ten counts. The V call is TRBV11-2, the J call TRBJ2-2; TRBD2 aligns across 8 bases. This CDR3 region has 16 residues. Trimming removed 5 bases from V and 5 bases from J; junction bases left unmatched: 10. CDR1 is SGHAT, CDR2 FQNNGV, per germline. CDR3 sequence (DNA): TGTGCCAGCAGCCCCTCAGCGGGAGTTGGGACCGGGGAGCTGTTTTTT. Protein: CASSPSAGVGTGELFF.

This clonotype occurred a few times. This chain connects TRBV27 to TRBJ2-5; 8 bases map to TRBD2. Germline V gene data show CDR1 as MNHEY and CDR2 as SMNVEV (reference sequence). The CDR3 extends over 15 amino acids. V lost 6 bases to trimming and J lost 3 bases; unmatched junction nucleotides: 9. CDR3 sequence (DNA): TGTGCCAGCAGCGGCCGGGCAGCGGGGGAAGAGACCCAGTACTTC. Its translation: CASSGRAAGEETQYF.

This chain uses TRBV9 with TRBJ1-1; TRBD1 aligns across 7 bases. Germline CDR1 reads SGDLS; CDR2 reads YYNGEE. The CDR3 totals 16 residues. V lost 4 bases to trimming and J lost 1 base; unmatched junction nucleotides: 10. The CDR3 loop is CASSFLPTGKNTEAFF. The DNA for the CDR3 is TGTGCCAGCAGCTTCCTCCCGACAGGGAAGAACACTGAAGCTTTCTTT.

This chain joins TRBV19 and TRBJ2-7; D perhaps matches TRBD1 (6 bases). This CDR3 is built from 14 residues. In germline, CDR1 is LNHDA, CDR2 SQIVND (reference sequence). The CDR3 loop is CASAGTMISYEQYF. In DNA, the CDR3 is TGTGCAAGTGCTGGGACAATGATTTCCTACGAGCAGTACTTC. The whole variable domain, remainder taken from reference TRBV19 and TRBJ2-7, is DGGITQSPKYLFRKEGQNVTLSCEQNLNHDAMYWYRQDPGQGLRLIYYSQIVNDFQKGDIAEGYSVSREKKESFPLTVTSAQKNPTAFYLCASAGTMISYEQYFGPGTRLTVT.

The V gene is TRBV27, the J gene TRBJ1-5; TRBD1 aligns across 7 bases. The trim removed 5 bases at V and 5 bases at J, leaving 6 bases unmatched. The CDR3 has 14 residues. CDR1 and CDR2 from the germline V gene are MNHEY and SMNVEV (reference sequence). DNA for the CDR3: TGTGCCAGCAGTGTGACAGGGATTTATCAGCCCCAGCATTTT. Protein sequence: CASSVTGIYQPQHF.

The CDR3 sequence: CASSSGLYEETQYF. The CDR3 nucleotides are TGTGCCAGCAGTTCGGGACTTTATGAAGAGACCCAGTACTTC. The rearrangement joins TRBV7-9 to TRBJ2-5; D is possibly TRBD2 (6 bases). V was cut by 6 bases and J by 3 bases, with 14 bases left in between. The CDR3 runs 14 residues. Germline CDR1 and CDR2: SEHNR and FQNEAQ (reference sequence).

Many counts were recorded for this clonotype. The chain links TRBV28 to TRBJ2-5; D not resolved. Trimming stripped 2 bases from V and 2 bases from J, with 9 bases between. Per germline, CDR1 MDHEN and CDR2 SYDVKM. The CDR3 contains 14 residues. The CDR3 region has the DNA TGTGCCAGCAGTTTACAAACACTACAAGAGACCCAGTACTTC. As protein: CASSLQTLQETQYF.

This clonotype has ten or more counts. The chain is built from TRBV2 and TRBJ2-1; TRBD2 matches 9 bases. The V gene end was trimmed by 2 bases and the J gene end by 6 bases; junction bases not matched to a gene: 14. Per the germline V gene, CDR1 is SNHLY and CDR2 is FYNNEI. The CDR3 contains 18 residues. CDR3 sequence: CASSERELAGGGGNEQFF. The CDR3 nucleotides read TGTGCCAGCAGTGAACGTGAACTAGCGGGTGGCGGGGGCAATGAGCAGTTCTTC.

This clonotype was observed many times. V usage is TRBV29-1 and J usage is TRBJ1-1; TRBD1 aligns across 10 bases. This CDR3 is 13 amino acids long. V lost 6 bases and J lost 8; bases outside the gene matches: 9. In germline, CDR1 is SQVTM, CDR2 ANQGSEA. The CDR3 sequence: CSVVDRGQFEAFF. The CDR3 nucleotides are TGCAGCGTGGTCGACAGGGGGCAATTCGAAGCTTTCTTT.

This clonotype was seen at least ten times. The chain uses TRBV6-5 and TRBJ2-5; D is possibly TRBD1 or TRBD2 (5 bases each). In germline, CDR1 is MNHEY, CDR2 SVGAGI. V was shortened by 2 bases and J by 3 bases, with 7 bases between the two germline ends. This CDR3 region has 13 residues. CDR3 sequence: CASSYGTKETQYF. CDR3 sequence (DNA): TGTGCCAGCAGTTACGGGACGAAAGAGACCCAGTACTTC.

This clonotype has ten or more counts. The V gene is TRBV19, the J gene TRBJ2-3; weak D call: TRBD1 (5 bases). V was clipped by 8 bases and J by 4 bases, with 16 bases between them. The CDR3 consists of 14 residues. Per the germline V gene, CDR1 is LNHDA and CDR2 is SQIVND (reference sequence). The CDR3 DNA is TGTGCCAGTTCCAACCAGGGTAGCTCAGATACGCAGTATTTT. Its translation is CASSNQGSSDTQYF.

This clonotype turned up a few times. The chain uses TRBV20-1 and TRBJ2-4; 7 bases are shared with TRBD1. V lost 2 bases to trimming and J lost 2 bases; unmatched junction nucleotides: 9. The germline V gene has CDR1 DFQATT and CDR2 SNEGSKA (reference sequence). This CDR3 is built from 16 residues. The CDR3 DNA is TGCAGTGCTAGATTCGACACAGGGGCCACCAAAAACATTCAGTACTTC. Protein sequence: CSARFDTGATKNIQYF.

This clonotype showed up many times. The chain uses TRBV18 and TRBJ1-4; possible D gene TRBD1, 5 bases. This CDR3 is 15 amino acids long. From germline, CDR1 is KGHSH and CDR2 LQKENI. The ends were cut back, 6 bases at V and 0 bases at J, with 11 bases in the middle. This CDR3 is CASSQGTTTNEKLFF. CDR3 nucleotide sequence: TGTGCCAGCTCCCAAGGGACGACAACTAATGAAAAACTGTTTTTT.

The V gene is TRBV4-1, the J gene TRBJ2-7; D may be TRBD1 (5 bases). V was trimmed by 3 bases and J by 4 bases, leaving 13 bases between them. This CDR3 region has 14 residues. Per germline, CDR1 MGHRA and CDR2 YSYEKL. CDR3 region: CASSQYGRGYEQYF. Written as DNA, the CDR3 is TGCGCCAGCAGCCAGTACGGTAGGGGATACGAGCAGTACTTC.

The chain carries TRBV28 and TRBJ1-1; D perhaps matches TRBD1 (5 bases). CDR3 length equals 15 residues. V was trimmed by 4 bases and J by 6 bases, leaving 18 bases between them. CDR1 is MDHEN, CDR2 SYDVKM, per germline. DNA of the CDR3: TGTGCCAGCAGTTACATGTCAGGGAGGGTCGCTGAAGCTTTCTTT. It yields the protein CASSYMSGRVAEAFF.

This clonotype was recorded at least ten times. The chain links TRBV28 to TRBJ2-7; D may be TRBD1 (8 bases). V was pared by 2 bases and J by 7 bases, with 12 bases between. CDR3 size: 13 residues. CDR1 is MDHEN, CDR2 SYDVKM, per germline. CDR3 sequence: CASSLSGTGEQYF. The CDR3 DNA follows: TGTGCCAGCAGTTTAAGCGGGACAGGTGAGCAGTACTTC.

Only a few counts were recorded for this clonotype. The rearrangement joins TRBV5-1 to TRBJ1-5; D uncertain. This CDR3 has 13 amino acids. The germline gives CDR1 SGHRS, CDR2 YFSETQ. V lost 2 bases to trimming and J lost 2 bases, with 5 bases between them. CDR3 region: CASSFNRNQPQHF. Here the CDR3 DNA reads TGCGCCAGCAGCTTCAACCGCAATCAGCCCCAGCATTTT.

This clonotype was seen at least ten times. The J gene is TRBJ2-5, the V gene TRBV29-1; 7 positions agree with TRBD1. There are 11 residues in the CDR3. The V gene end was trimmed by 6 bases and the J gene end by 5 bases; junction bases not matched to a gene: 3. Germline V lookup: CDR1 SQVTM, CDR2 ANQGSEA. The CDR3 DNA reads as TGCAGCGTAGAGACAGGGGAGACCCAGTACTTC. Its protein product is CSVETGETQYF.

The CDR3 DNA is TGTGCCGGAGAAGGGAGGTGGGCCAACGTCCTGACTTTC. Residues: CAGEGRWANVLTF. The chain carries TRBV30 and TRBJ2-6; maybe TRBD2 (6 bases). The CDR3 contains 13 residues. Germline CDR1 and CDR2: GTSNPN and SVGIG (reference sequence). V lost 8 bases to trimming and J lost 5 bases, with 13 bases between them. The complete variable domain, with remaining parts taken from reference TRBV30 and TRBJ2-6, reads SQTIHQWPATLVQPVGSPLSLECTVEGTSNPNLYWYRQAAGRGLQLLFYSVGIGQISSEVPQNLSASRPQDRQFILSSKKLLLSDSGFYLCAGEGRWANVLTFGAGSRLTVL.

This clonotype was seen many times. V usage is TRBV6-1 and J usage is TRBJ2-1; D gene ambiguous. The CDR3 totals 14 residues. Trimming removed 6 bases at V and 5 bases at J, with 14 bases between. The germline V gene has CDR1 MNHNS and CDR2 SASEGT. The CDR3 spells CASSTSLGHNEQFF. Written as DNA, the CDR3 is TGTGCCAGCAGCACCAGCCTAGGGCACAATGAGCAGTTCTTC.

In this sample, this clonotype turned up a few times. This chain uses TRBV6-5 with TRBJ2-2, with 8 bases aligning to TRBD2. The CDR3 extends over 17 amino acids. Germline V gene data show CDR1 as MNHEY and CDR2 as SVGAGI. V lost 0 bases to trimming and J lost 4 bases; unmatched junction nucleotides: 7. CDR3 coding DNA: TGTGCCAGCAGTTACTCGCTACTCGGGACTAGCACCGGGGAGCTGTTTTTT. This gives the protein CASSYSLLGTSTGELFF.

This clonotype was detected many times. The V and J genes are TRBV19 and TRBJ1-4; 8 bases match TRBD1. The CDR3 runs to 17 residues. With V trimmed by 3 bases and J by 0 bases, 6 bases remained unmatched. CDR1 is LNHDA and CDR2 is SQIVND in the germline V gene (reference sequence). This CDR3 reads CASSIGTGRTTNEKLFF. The DNA of the CDR3 is TGTGCCAGTAGTATTGGGACAGGACGAACAACTAATGAAAAACTGTTTTTT. Full variable domain (remainder filled in from reference TRBV19 and TRBJ1-4): DGGITQSPKYLFRKEGQNVTLSCEQNLNHDAMYWYRQDPGQGLRLIYYSQIVNDFQKGDIAEGYSVSREKKESFPLTVTSAQKNPTAFYLCASSIGTGRTTNEKLFFGSGTQLSVL.

This clonotype came up many times. The rearrangement links TRBV5-5 to TRBJ2-3; 7 nucleotides line up with TRBD2. The CDR3 consists of 16 residues. Per the germline V gene, CDR1 is SGHKS and CDR2 is YYEKEE (reference sequence). The V gene end was trimmed by 4 bases and the J gene end by 3 bases; junction bases not matched to a gene: 11. Here the CDR3 DNA reads TGTGCCAGCAGCCCCCTCGGGAAGCGGGAAACAGATACGCAGTATTTT. Residues: CASSPLGKRETDTQYF.

This clonotype appeared a few times. CDR3 coding DNA: TGTGCCAGCAGTGGTTCCGGGACAGGGCGCAATCAGCCCCAGCATTTT. Translating it yields CASSGSGTGRNQPQHF. The rearrangement links TRBV2 to TRBJ1-5, with TRBD1 matching 9 bases. The V and J ends lost 4 bases and 2 bases, in that order; junction bases with no gene match: 6. Germline assignment: CDR1 SNHLY and CDR2 FYNNEI. The CDR3 totals 16 residues.

This clonotype came up many times. The chain couples TRBV20-1 to TRBJ2-3; 9 bases align to TRBD1. The CDR3 contains 15 residues. CDR1 and CDR2 from the germline V gene are DFQATT and SNEGSKA (reference sequence). V lost 3 bases to trimming and J lost 3 bases; unmatched junction nucleotides: 7. CDR3 coding DNA: TGCAGTGCTAGCTACAGGGGGCGAGGGACAGATACGCAGTATTTT. This codes for CSASYRGRGTDTQYF.

The CDR3 coding sequence is TGTGCCAGCAGTGCTTCCGGGACAGGGGAAAACACCGGGGAGCTGTTTTTT. Encoded protein: CASSASGTGENTGELFF. This chain uses TRBV2 with TRBJ2-2, with 10 bases matching TRBD1. V shed 4 bases, J shed 2 bases, and the junction held 7 bases outside the gene matches. The CDR3 length is 17 residues. CDR1 and CDR2 (germline): SNHLY, FYNNEI.